This T cell receptor (beta chain) was documented in a study of response to subunit inactivated influenza vaccine. Study results and limitations: The authors put forward the suggestion that each seasonal influenza vaccination may bring in only a limited number of new T cells.

This clonotype was seen repeatedly, ten times or more. Its target is not known. CDR1 and CDR2 (germline): SEHNR, FQNEAQ (reference sequence). This CDR3 has 15 residues. V shed 0 bases and J shed 6 bases, with 15 bases lying between them. Each CDR3 protein gets one entry after TCRdb re-called the RT-PCR reads with MiXCR. The data contain 400,000 to 650,000 distinct CDR3 sequences, 6.5% to 8% of them singletons. The sequence was obtained from a man between 50 and 69 years old who received an inactivated influenza vaccine. Sequencing used PBMCs from blood, obtained around 25 months after vaccination. The chain couples TRBV7-9 to TRBJ2-7, with D perhaps assigned TRBD1 or TRBD2 (5 bases each). Written as DNA, the CDR3 is TGTGCCAGCAGCTTAGCGGGGGTTGATGGGCTCGAGCAGTACTTC. Translated, it gives CASSLAGVDGLEQYF.